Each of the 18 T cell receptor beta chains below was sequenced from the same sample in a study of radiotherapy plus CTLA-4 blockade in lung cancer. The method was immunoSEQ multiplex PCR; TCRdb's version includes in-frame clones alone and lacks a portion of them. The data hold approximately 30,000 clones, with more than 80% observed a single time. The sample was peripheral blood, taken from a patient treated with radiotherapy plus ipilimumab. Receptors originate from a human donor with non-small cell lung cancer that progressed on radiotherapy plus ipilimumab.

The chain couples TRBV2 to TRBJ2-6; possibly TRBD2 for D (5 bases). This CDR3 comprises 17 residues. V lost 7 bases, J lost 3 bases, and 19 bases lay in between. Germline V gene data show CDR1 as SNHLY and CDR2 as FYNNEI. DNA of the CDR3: TGTGCCAGCAAGTCGCGGGTGCTAGGAGGTGGGGCCAACGTCCTGACTTTC. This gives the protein CASKSRVLGGGANVLTF.

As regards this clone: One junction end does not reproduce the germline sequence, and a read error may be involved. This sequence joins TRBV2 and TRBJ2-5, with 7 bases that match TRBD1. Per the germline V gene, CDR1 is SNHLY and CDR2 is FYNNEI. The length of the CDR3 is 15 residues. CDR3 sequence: CAGSLLTGSGETQYF. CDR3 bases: TGTGCCGGCAGTCTTTTGACAGGGTCAGGCGAGACCCAGTACTTC.

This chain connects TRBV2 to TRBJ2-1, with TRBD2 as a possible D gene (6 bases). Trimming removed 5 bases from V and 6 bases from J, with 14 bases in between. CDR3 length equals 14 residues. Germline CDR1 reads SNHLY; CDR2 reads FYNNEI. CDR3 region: CASSLLASRNEQFF. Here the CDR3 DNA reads TGTGCCAGCAGTTTGCTAGCGAGCCGCAATGAGCAGTTCTTC.

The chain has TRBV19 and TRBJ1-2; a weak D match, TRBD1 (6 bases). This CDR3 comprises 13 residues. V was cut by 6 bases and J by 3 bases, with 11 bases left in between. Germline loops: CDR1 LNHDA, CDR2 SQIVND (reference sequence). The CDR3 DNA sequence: TGTGCCAGTAGGGACTCAGGGGACTATGGCTACACCTTC. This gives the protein CASRDSGDYGYTF.

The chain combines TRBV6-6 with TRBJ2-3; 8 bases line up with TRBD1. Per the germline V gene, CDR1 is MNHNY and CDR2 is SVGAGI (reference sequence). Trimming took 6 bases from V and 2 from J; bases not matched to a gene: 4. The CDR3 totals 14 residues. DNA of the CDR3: TGTGCCAGCAGCCGGGACAGGAACACAGATACGCAGTATTTT. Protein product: CASSRDRNTDTQYF.

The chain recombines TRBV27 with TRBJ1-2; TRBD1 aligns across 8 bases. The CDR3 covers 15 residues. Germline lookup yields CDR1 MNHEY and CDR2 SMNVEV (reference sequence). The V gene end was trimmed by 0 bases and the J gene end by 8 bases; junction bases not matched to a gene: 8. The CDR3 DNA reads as TGTGCCAGCAGTTTATCCAGGGGGCGAGGTGAAGGCTACACCTTC. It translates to CASSLSRGRGEGYTF.

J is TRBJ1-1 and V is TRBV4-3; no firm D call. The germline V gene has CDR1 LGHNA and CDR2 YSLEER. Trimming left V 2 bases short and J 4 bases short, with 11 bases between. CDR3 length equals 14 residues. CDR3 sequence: CASSQHRWPTEAFF. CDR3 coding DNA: TGCGCCAGCAGCCAACACCGCTGGCCCACTGAAGCTTTCTTT.

CDR3 sequence reads: CASSQTGTGGYEQYF. DNA of the CDR3: TGTGCCAGCAGCCAAACCGGGACAGGGGGCTACGAGCAGTACTTC. The gene calls are TRBV7-2 and TRBJ2-7; TRBD1 aligns across 11 bases. CDR3 size: 15 residues. Germline V gives CDR1 SGHTA, CDR2 FQGNSA. After removal of 5 bases from V and 3 bases from J, the junction contained 6 bases not matched to a gene.

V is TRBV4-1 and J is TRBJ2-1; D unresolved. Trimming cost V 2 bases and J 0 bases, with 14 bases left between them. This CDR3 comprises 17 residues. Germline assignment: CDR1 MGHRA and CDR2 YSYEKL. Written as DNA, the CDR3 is TGCGCCAGCAGCCAACTCCCCCCTCCTTTCTCCTACAATGAGCAGTTCTTC. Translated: CASSQLPPPFSYNEQFF.

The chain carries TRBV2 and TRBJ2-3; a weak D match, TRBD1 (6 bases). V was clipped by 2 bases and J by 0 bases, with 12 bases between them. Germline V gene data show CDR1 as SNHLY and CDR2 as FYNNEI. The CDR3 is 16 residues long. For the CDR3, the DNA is TGTGCCAGCAGTGAAAAGGCAGGGGCTAGCACAGATACGCAGTATTTT. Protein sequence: CASSEKAGASTDTQYF. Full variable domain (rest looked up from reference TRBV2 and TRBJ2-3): EPEVTQTPSHQVTQMGQEVILRCVPISNHLYFYWYRQILGQKVEFLVSFYNNEISEKSEIFDDQFSVERPDGSNFTLKIRSTKLEDSAMYFCASSEKAGASTDTQYFGPGTRLTVL.

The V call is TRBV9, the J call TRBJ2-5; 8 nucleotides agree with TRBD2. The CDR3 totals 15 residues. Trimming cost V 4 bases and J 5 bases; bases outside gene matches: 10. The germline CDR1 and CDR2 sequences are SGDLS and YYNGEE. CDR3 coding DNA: TGTGCCAGCAGCAGACATAATCCTAGCGGGGAGACCCAGTACTTC. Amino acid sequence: CASSRHNPSGETQYF.

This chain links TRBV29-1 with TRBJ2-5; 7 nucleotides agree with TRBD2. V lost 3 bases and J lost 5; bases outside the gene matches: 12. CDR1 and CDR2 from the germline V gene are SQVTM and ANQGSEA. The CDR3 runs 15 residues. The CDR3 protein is CSVDGGGSLGETQYF. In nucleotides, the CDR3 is TGCAGCGTTGATGGCGGGGGATCACTGGGGGAGACCCAGTACTTC.

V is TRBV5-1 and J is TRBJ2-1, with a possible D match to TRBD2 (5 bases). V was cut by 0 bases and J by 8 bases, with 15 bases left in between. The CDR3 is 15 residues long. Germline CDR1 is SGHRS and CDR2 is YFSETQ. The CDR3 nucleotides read TGCGCCAGCAGCTTGGCCGACCCGAGGGTCGATGAGCAGTTCTTC. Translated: CASSLADPRVDEQFF.

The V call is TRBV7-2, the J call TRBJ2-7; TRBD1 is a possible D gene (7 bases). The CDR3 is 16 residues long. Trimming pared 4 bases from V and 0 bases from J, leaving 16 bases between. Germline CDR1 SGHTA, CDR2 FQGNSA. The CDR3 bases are TGTGCCAGCAGCTCGCGACAGGGAGGTAGCTCCTACGAGCAGTACTTC. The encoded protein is CASSSRQGGSSYEQYF.

CDR3 protein: CASSESGTVQLNYGYTF. As DNA, the CDR3 is TGTGCCAGCAGTGAATCGGGGACAGTCCAACTTAACTATGGCTACACCTTC. The rearrangement joins TRBV25-1 to TRBJ1-2; 7 bases are a match to TRBD1. This CDR3 has 17 residues. V lost 1 base to trimming and J lost 1 base; unmatched junction nucleotides: 9. Germline V gives CDR1 MGHDK, CDR2 SYGVNS.

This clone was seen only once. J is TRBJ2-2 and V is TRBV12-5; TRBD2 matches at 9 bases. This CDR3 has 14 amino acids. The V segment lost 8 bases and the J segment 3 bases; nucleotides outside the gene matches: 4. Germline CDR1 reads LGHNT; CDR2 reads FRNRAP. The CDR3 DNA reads TGTGCTAGTAAAGCGGGGGGCGACACCGGGGAGCTGTTTTTT. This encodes CASKAGGDTGELFF.

CDR3 DNA sequence: TGTGCCAGCAGCCCGTATGGGAGCACCCTCCACTTT. Translation: CASSPYGSTLHF. The V call is TRBV11-1, the J call TRBJ1-6; D gene unclear. Germline V gene data show CDR1 as SGHAT and CDR2 as FQDESV (reference sequence). The CDR3 length is 12 residues. Trimming removed 5 bases from V and 14 bases from J, with 13 bases in between.

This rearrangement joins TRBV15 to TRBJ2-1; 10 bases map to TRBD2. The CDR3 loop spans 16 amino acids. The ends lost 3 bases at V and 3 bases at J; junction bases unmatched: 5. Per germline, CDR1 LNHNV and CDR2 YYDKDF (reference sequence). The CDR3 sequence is CATSSSGGTFYNEQFF. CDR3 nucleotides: TGTGCCACCAGCAGTAGCGGGGGGACCTTCTACAATGAGCAGTTCTTC.